This T cell receptor beta chain was retrieved from a study of blood T cell repertoires in COVID-19. The wider study: Donors in the United States, Italy and Spain gave samples during acute or convalescent COVID-19. Sample material is recorded as cDNA or gDNA derived from T cells, B-cell-depleted T cells, or PBMCs.

Per the authors' pipeline: Researchers report that nucleated cell counts were estimated from reference gene primer amplification. Data came from immunoSEQ multiplex PCR; TCRdb stores just in-frame clones and leaves some out. V, J and clone size reflect that table, while D and trimming were determined from the DNA. The sample has under 35,000 clones; over 70% are singletons. J gave up 2 bases and V 4 bases, and 3 bases lay outside the gene matches. CDR1 and CDR2 (germline): WNHNN, SYGVQD (reference sequence). CDR3 size: 15 residues. The V and J genes are TRBV10-1 and TRBJ1-5; 9 bases are a match to TRBD1. Specimen: peripheral blood. The sequence came from a man at least 80 years old with acute or convalescent COVID-19. This chain's CDR3 is CASSGRTGGNQPQHF. CDR3 nucleotides: TGCGCCAGCAGTGGACGGACAGGGGGCAATCAGCCCCAGCATTTT.